Listed here are 4 T cell receptor beta chains from one sample, sequenced in a study of post-analysis software for immune sequencing data. Study-wide results and limits: Among five TRBV segments more frequent in patients than controls were TRBV5-6, TRBV5-1 and TRBV20-1.

No antigen has been assigned to these receptors. Presence of unique molecular identifiers characterized the TCR beta cDNA libraries. Each CDR3 protein gets one entry after TCRdb re-called the PCR reads with MiXCR. The sample yields about 760,000 distinct CDR3 sequences, 25% to 30% seen once. Sequenced input: blood. These receptors came from a girl aged 5-17 years with multiple sclerosis.

The rearrangement links TRBV28 to TRBJ2-7; D might be TRBD2 (5 bases). Germline CDR1 and CDR2: MDHEN and SYDVKM. The CDR3 runs 14 residues. V was pared by 6 bases and J by 4 bases, with 16 bases between. The CDR3 nucleotides read TGTGCCAGCAGGTCCTCGGGGAGTAGATACGAGCAGTACTTC. Protein sequence: CASRSSGSRYEQYF.

This clonotype was found a few times. This chain uses TRBV29-1 with TRBJ1-2; TRBD1 matches 8 bases. Germline V gives CDR1 SQVTM, CDR2 ANQGSEA. V lost 2 bases and J lost 4; bases outside the gene matches: 6. The CDR3 is 14 amino acids. The CDR3 protein is CSVEPGQGAYGYTF. The CDR3 DNA is TGCAGCGTTGAACCTGGGCAGGGGGCCTATGGCTACACCTTC. Supplemented by reference TRBV29-1 and TRBJ1-2, the full variable domain reads SAVISQKPSRDICQRGTSLTIQCQVDSQVTMMFWYRQQPGQSLTLIATANQGSEATYESGFVIDKFPISRPNLTFSTLTVSNMSPEDSSIYLCSVEPGQGAYGYTFGSGTRLTVV.

This chain connects TRBV28 to TRBJ2-1; D assignment may be TRBD1 or TRBD2 (6 bases each). The germline V gene has CDR1 MDHEN and CDR2 SYDVKM. With 2 bases removed from V and 7 bases from J, the gap between germline ends came to 24 bases. This CDR3 is built from 18 residues. In DNA, the CDR3 is TGTGCCAGCAGTTTACGGGGTGCGGGACACCTGGGACGAAATGAGCAGTTCTTC. Translated, it gives CASSLRGAGHLGRNEQFF.

This clonotype was recorded once. Given the absence of the conserved phenylalanine or tryptophan at the CDR3 end, a read error is likely. The DNA is omitted, as the CDR3 cannot be located on it reliably, and the CDR3 follows TCRdb's listing. V and J are TRBV20-1 and TRBJ1-2. Germline CDR1 and CDR2: DFQATT and SNEGSKA (reference sequence). Ends included, the CDR3 has 11 residues. The CDR3 loop is CSTTQSYGYTC.